The 20 T cell receptor beta chains listed next were all sequenced from one sample in a study of a mutant IDH1 vaccine in newly diagnosed glioma. What these receptors recognize is not known. Time point given: week 5, during vaccination. A single vaccine dose contained 300 ug of mutant IDH1 20-mer peptide, and topical imiquimod was used with it. Clones were read by immunoSEQ multiplex PCR, and TCRdb kept only the in-frame ones, dropping some. The repertoire holds approximately 60,000 clones, with 82% as singletons. The sample here was PBMCs, taken from a glioma patient whose treatment included an IDH1 peptide vaccine. Receptors originate from a young woman with glioma. Some clones in this sample may be carry-over from other donors' samples.

The rearrangement joins TRBV7-8 to TRBJ1-3; D unresolved. Germline values: CDR1 SGHVS, CDR2 FQNEAQ. The CDR3 contains 11 residues. Trimming removed 8 bases from V and 8 bases from J, with 10 bases in between. CDR3 region: CASSLLDTIYF. The DNA of the CDR3 is TGTGCCAGCTCGTTACTGGACACCATATATTTT.

V is TRBV5-4 and J is TRBJ1-3, with D perhaps TRBD1 (5 bases). Trimming shortened V by 9 bases and J by 3 bases, and 13 bases separated the two germline ends. CDR1 SGHNT and CDR2 YYREEE come from the germline V gene (reference sequence). CDR3 length: 13 amino acids. The CDR3 coding sequence is TGTGCCACGGGACTCCTCAGTGGAAACACCATATATTTT. Translating it yields CATGLLSGNTIYF.

This chain uses TRBV20-1 with TRBJ1-1; no clear D gene. Germline-derived CDR1 and CDR2 are DFQATT and SNEGSKA (reference sequence). Trimming removed 2 bases at V and 12 bases at J, with 13 bases between. The CDR3 loop spans 11 amino acids. In nucleotides, the CDR3 is TGCAGTGCTAGATCTACCGGGGTAACTTTCTTT. Translated: CSARSTGVTFF.

The chain carries TRBV13 and TRBJ2-7, with D unresolved. The CDR3 has 12 amino acids. The germline V gene encodes CDR1 PRHDT and CDR2 FYEKMQ (reference sequence). V shed 0 bases and J shed 1 base, with 1 base lying between them. The CDR3 bases are TGTGCCAGCAGCTTAGGATCCTACGAGCAGTACTTC. Translating it yields CASSLGSYEQYF.

This chain connects TRBV5-6 to TRBJ2-7, with 7 bases identical to TRBD1. Germline V gene sequence: CDR1 SGHDT, CDR2 YYEEEE. V was pared by 0 bases and J by 3 bases, with 0 bases of the junction left unmatched. The CDR3 runs 13 residues. The CDR3 nucleotides read TGTGCCAGCAGCTTGGGGACAGGCTACGAGCAGTACTTC. Translation: CASSLGTGYEQYF.

The CDR3 is CASSSTGGGYEQYF. As DNA, the CDR3 is TGTGCCAGCAGCTCGACAGGGGGCGGGTACGAGCAGTACTTC. The J gene is TRBJ2-7, the V gene TRBV11-2, with 10 bases lining up with TRBD1. CDR3 length: 14 residues. Germline CDR1 and CDR2: SGHAT and FQNNGV. The trim removed 4 bases at V and 4 bases at J, leaving 4 bases unmatched.

This sequence joins TRBV11-2 and TRBJ2-7, with D possibly being TRBD1 (6 bases). In germline, CDR1 is SGHAT, CDR2 FQNNGV. The V gene lost 5 bases and the J gene lost 3 bases, with 14 bases spanning the gap. The CDR3 runs to 14 residues. CDR3 region: CASSPLQGNYEQYF. The CDR3 nucleotides read TGTGCCAGCAGCCCTCTGCAGGGGAACTACGAGCAGTACTTC.

V gene TRBV7-9 combines with J gene TRBJ2-5; D possibly corresponds to TRBD1 (5 bases). V was clipped by 5 bases and J by 1 base, with 11 bases between them. There are 14 residues in the CDR3. CDR1 and CDR2 (germline): SEHNR, FQNEAQ (reference sequence). The CDR3 sequence is CASSLDKPQETQYF. As DNA, the CDR3 is TGTGCCAGCAGCCTGGACAAGCCCCAAGAGACCCAGTACTTC.

V is TRBV19 and J is TRBJ1-3, with 9 bases identical to TRBD1. Germline lookup yields CDR1 LNHDA and CDR2 SQIVND (reference sequence). CDR3 length: 16 residues. J was trimmed by 0 bases and V by 4 bases; bases with no gene match: 4. The CDR3 DNA sequence: TGTGCCAGTAGTAACCGGGACAGGGTCTCTGGAAACACCATATATTTT. Residues: CASSNRDRVSGNTIYF.

The rearrangement links TRBV5-1 to TRBJ2-2; 8 bases match TRBD2. V lost 7 bases, J lost 5 bases, and 10 bases stayed unmatched. Germline values: CDR1 SGHRS, CDR2 YFSETQ. This CDR3 has 15 amino acids. The CDR3 DNA reads as TGCGCCAGCCTAAAGATTAGCGGGGCTACCGGGGAGCTGTTTTTT. It translates to CASLKISGATGELFF.

With respect to this clone: At the DNA level, this CDR3 is encoded by other sequences in the same sample as well. The chain couples TRBV6-5 to TRBJ1-2; maybe TRBD1 (6 bases). Trimming cost V 0 bases and J 4 bases, with 15 bases left between them. This CDR3 has 16 residues. Germline CDR1 reads MNHEY; CDR2 reads SVGAGI. The CDR3 loop reads CASSYSVIGGSYGYTF. Written as DNA, the CDR3 is TGTGCCAGCAGTTACTCAGTTATAGGGGGAAGCTATGGCTACACCTTC.

This chain connects TRBV13 to TRBJ1-2, with 7 bases fitting TRBD1. The J segment lost 4 bases and the V segment lost 5 bases, leaving 10 bases of the junction unmatched. Germline CDR1 reads PRHDT; CDR2 reads FYEKMQ (reference sequence). This CDR3 is 15 amino acids long. CDR3 amino acids: CASSRGDRPFYGYTF. The CDR3 coding sequence is TGTGCCAGCAGCAGAGGGGACAGACCGTTCTATGGCTACACCTTC.

On this clone itself: A junction boundary mismatches the germline segment, possibly from a read error. This chain links TRBV7-7 with TRBJ2-7; D could derive from TRBD1 or TRBD2 (5 bases each). The length of the CDR3 is 13 residues. Per the germline V gene, CDR1 is SSHAT and CDR2 is FNYEAQ (reference sequence). The CDR3 DNA reads TGTGCTAGCAGCTCCCATCAGGGAGCCGAGCAGTACTTC. This sequence encodes CASSSHQGAEQYF.

The rearrangement links TRBV6-5 to TRBJ1-6; 9 bases match TRBD1. Trimming removed 6 bases from V and 10 bases from J; junction bases left unmatched: 7. Germline values: CDR1 MNHEY, CDR2 SVGAGI. CDR3 length: 14 amino acids. In nucleotides, the CDR3 is TGTGCCAGCAGGCTCACAGGGGGCCCCTCACCCCTCCACTTT. Amino acid sequence: CASRLTGGPSPLHF.

The CDR3 reads CASSQLASGELFF. The CDR3 nucleotides read TGTGCCAGCAGTCAACTAGCATCCGGGGAGCTGTTTTTT. This chain connects TRBV11-2 to TRBJ2-2; maybe TRBD2 (6 bases). Between the trimmed V and J ends, which lost 6 bases and 6 bases, there was a span of 11 bases. From germline, CDR1 is SGHAT and CDR2 FQNNGV. The CDR3 length is 13 residues.

The chain carries TRBV7-2 and TRBJ2-1; 10 positions match TRBD2. J gave up 2 bases and V 5 bases, and 6 bases lay outside the gene matches. The CDR3 is made up of 16 amino acids. Germline values: CDR1 SGHTA, CDR2 FQGNSA. In DNA form, the CDR3 reads TGTGCCAGCAGCAAGACTAGCGGGTGGACCTACAATGAGCAGTTCTTC. It yields the protein CASSKTSGWTYNEQFF.

The V and J genes are TRBV2 and TRBJ2-2; tentative D call: TRBD2 (6 bases). Germline V gene lookup returns CDR1 SNHLY and CDR2 FYNNEI. Trimming took 0 bases from V and 5 from J, leaving 10 bases between them. The CDR3 has 15 amino acids. Here the CDR3 reads CASSEALRGTGELFF. The DNA for the CDR3 is TGTGCCAGCAGTGAAGCGCTTCGGGGGACCGGGGAGCTGTTTTTT.

The V gene is TRBV6-4, the J gene TRBJ2-3, with D tentatively TRBD1 (6 bases). The CDR3 is made up of 16 amino acids. The germline CDR1 and CDR2 sequences are MRHNA and SNTAGT. V lost 8 bases and J 0 bases, leaving 18 bases between the germline ends. The DNA of the CDR3 is TGTGCCAGCGCAAGGTCCGGGACAATGAGCACAGATACGCAGTATTTT. It specifies CASARSGTMSTDTQYF.

The CDR3 protein is CASTPPLTAGSYGYTF. The CDR3 DNA follows: TGTGCCAGCACCCCCCCTCTAACAGCCGGCTCGTATGGCTACACCTTC. The chain recombines TRBV9 with TRBJ1-2; D is unclear. Trimming stripped 6 bases from V and 5 bases from J, with 23 bases between. CDR1 and CDR2 from the germline V gene are SGDLS and YYNGEE. This CDR3 is 16 amino acids long.

This clone was seen a handful of times. This CDR3 reads CACSGGGGNQPQHF. The CDR3 bases are TGTGCCTGCTCGGGAGGGGGAGGAAATCAGCCCCAGCATTTT. The chain has TRBV6-1 and TRBJ1-5, with D possibly matching TRBD1 (6 bases). The CDR3 is made up of 14 amino acids. The germline gives CDR1 MNHNS, CDR2 SASEGT. Trimming removed 11 bases at V and 4 bases at J, with 18 bases between.